This record concerns one TCR beta chain sequence. Its matching antigen is unknown. The use of a sample-barcoded 5' primer and a J-beta primer mix characterized a second PCR of about 7 to 12 cycles. One entry per CDR3 protein results from TCRdb running MiXCR on the 5' RACE reads. The table lists about 730,000 distinct CDR3 sequences, roughly 43% of them singletons, with 20% to 25% in the top ten. The data derive from a study of blood T cells in healthy people across ages. Points from the study as a whole: Aged donors had fewer naive CD4+ cells and lower diversity than long-lived donors.

At least 6 micrograms of total RNA were extracted per sample. The clonotype originates from a woman aged 55-69 years in good health. The sample taken for sequencing was blood.

The DNA for the CDR3 is TGCGCCAGCAGCTCCCTGGGGGGGGCCCTCCCCCAAGAGACCCAGTACTTC. The encoded protein is CASSSLGGALPQETQYF. The chain recombines TRBV5-1 with TRBJ2-5; TRBD2 might be the D (7 bases). V lost 3 bases and J lost 1, with 19 bases in between. Germline V gives CDR1 SGHRS, CDR2 YFSETQ. This CDR3 is 17 amino acids long.